A single TCR beta chain is shown here with its context. Its antigen is still unknown. General study points: Tumor Treg TCRs overlapped most with tumor naive CD4+ cells. Whole repertoires were not studied in the larger cohort, only one V-J beta rearrangement.

The sorted Tregs were CD4+CD25+CD127-/low cells. The CDR3 spans 13 residues. The V and J ends lost 1 base and 6 bases respectively, with 10 bases between them. Constant-region reverse primers amplified full-length variable regions, followed by semi-nested Nested Universal Primer A PCR. TCRdb independently ran MiXCR on the 5' RACE reads; one entry per CDR3 protein. The repertoire holds about 32,000 distinct CDR3 sequences, with over 25% as singletons. The chain uses TRBV12-3 or TRBV12-4 and TRBJ2-7; D unresolved. The sequenced sample was tumor-infiltrating Tregs sorted from the breast tumor. The source is a female donor with breast cancer. For the CDR3, the DNA is TGTGCCAGCAGTTTAGTAGGCGGAATCGAGCAGTACTTC. Its translation is CASSLVGGIEQYF.